The 32 T cell receptor beta chains presented below share a single source sample, sequenced in a study of T cells in women clearing cervical HPV infection. Only in-frame clones appear in the TCRdb table, and some are missing; sequencing was by immunoSEQ multiplex PCR. This sample's table reports 25,000 to 35,000 clones. Sequencing was done on a sample of blood buffy coat. All receptors come from a woman aged 18 to 69 with a cervical HPV16 infection that either progressed to CIN3+ or cleared (not recorded which).

Comments on this clone: The read gets to within 3 residues of the CDR3 end, and the germline J gene fills in the rest. V and J are TRBV2 and TRBJ2-3; a weak D match, TRBD1 (7 bases). CDR1 is SNHLY and CDR2 is FYNNEI in the germline V gene. V shed 6 bases and J shed 2 bases, with 18 bases lying between them. CDR3 size: 16 residues. The CDR3 here is CASRSHSGGTTDTQYF. CDR3 DNA (partial): TGTGCCAGCAGGAGCCATTCAGGGGGGACCACAGATACG. Full variable domain (missing parts from reference TRBV2 and TRBJ2-3): EPEVTQTPSHQVTQMGQEVILRCVPISNHLYFYWYRQILGQKVEFLVSFYNNEISEKSEIFDDQFSVERPDGSNFTLKIRSTKLEDSAMYFCASRSHSGGTTDTQYFGPGTRLTVL.

As to this clone: The read falls 3 residues short of the CDR3 end, and the missing part is taken from the germline J gene. The V gene is TRBV4-1, the J gene TRBJ2-1; 9 nucleotides line up with TRBD2. Germline V lookup: CDR1 MGHRA, CDR2 YSYEKL. The J segment lost 6 bases and the V segment lost 0 bases, leaving 6 bases of the junction unmatched. The CDR3 length is 16 residues. Incomplete CDR3 DNA: TGCGCCAGCAGCCAAGATCTTAGCGGGAGCGTCAATGAG. Its protein is CASSQDLSGSVNE. The CDR3 reads in full as CASSQDLSGSVNEQFF.

A word on this clone: The read ends 3 residues early relative to the CDR3; the germline J gene fills the gap. J is TRBJ1-1 and V is TRBV10-2; a weak D match, TRBD1 (6 bases). The CDR3 is 11 residues long. The germline gives CDR1 WSHSY, CDR2 SAAADI. This CDR3 reads CASSQQGGAFF. CDR3 bases read: TGCGCCAGCAGCCAACAGGGAGGA.

Of note for this clone: The CDR3 extends 3 residues past the end of the read, so its final part is completed from the germline J gene. The gene calls are TRBV7-9 and TRBJ2-5; 8 bases fit TRBD2. V was pared by 5 bases and J by 1 base, with 3 bases of the junction left unmatched. Germline loops: CDR1 SEHNR, CDR2 FQNEAQ (reference sequence). This CDR3 comprises 14 residues. The chain's CDR3 is CASSPSGSQETQYF. The covered CDR3 bases are TGTGCCAGCAGCCCGAGCGGGAGCCAAGAGACC.

Turning to this clone: The CDR3 end falls 3 residues outside the read, so it is completed with the germline J gene. The chain is built from TRBV19 and TRBJ2-3; the match to TRBD2 covers 9 bases. The germline CDR1 and CDR2 sequences are LNHDA and SQIVND (reference sequence). CDR3 size: 18 residues. The V segment lost 3 bases and the J segment 0 bases; nucleotides outside the gene matches: 10. The CDR3 is CASSITVASGISTDTQYF. CDR3 bases read: TGTGCCAGTAGTATTACTGTGGCTAGCGGGATTAGCACAGATACG. The whole variable domain, remainder taken from reference TRBV19 and TRBJ2-3, is DGGITQSPKYLFRKEGQNVTLSCEQNLNHDAMYWYRQDPGQGLRLIYYSQIVNDFQKGDIAEGYSVSREKKESFPLTVTSAQKNPTAFYLCASSITVASGISTDTQYFGPGTRLTVL.

Turning to this clone: The read halts 3 residues ahead of the CDR3 end, with the missing end drawn from the germline J gene. The chain combines TRBV28 with TRBJ2-3, with TRBD1 matching 7 bases. This CDR3 region has 17 residues. The V gene's germline CDR1 is MDHEN and CDR2 SYDVKM. With 2 bases clipped from V and 5 bases from J, the junction kept 13 bases outside the gene matches. The CDR3 bases that were read are TGTGCCAGCAGTTTAGACATTTCGGGACAGATAATAGATACG. It translates to CASSLDISGQIIDT. The whole CDR3 reads CASSLDISGQIIDTQYF.

Details on this clone: The sequence runs out 3 residues before the end of the CDR3; the remainder is reconstructed from the germline J gene. This chain joins TRBV4-1 and TRBJ2-7; D is possibly TRBD1 (5 bases). The CDR3 totals 15 residues. In germline, CDR1 is MGHRA, CDR2 YSYEKL. Trimming removed 2 bases from V and 0 bases from J, with 11 bases in between. The sequenced CDR3 bases are TGCGCCAGCAGCCAACGCAGGGATAGCTCCTACGAG. Translated, it gives CASSQRRDSSYE. The complete CDR3 reads CASSQRRDSSYEQYF.

With respect to this clone: From the germline J gene comes the end of the CDR3, since the read stops 3 residues before it. The chain links TRBV2 to TRBJ2-3, with a possible D match to TRBD1 (6 bases). CDR1 SNHLY and CDR2 FYNNEI come from the germline V gene. This CDR3 region has 15 residues. V was clipped by 6 bases and J by 2 bases, with 15 bases between them. The part of the CDR3 DNA that was read is TGTGCCAGCAGCCGACAGGTCCAGCTCACAGATACG. The encoded protein is CASSRQVQLTDT. The whole CDR3 region reads CASSRQVQLTDTQYF. The variable domain in full, with the rest retrieved from reference TRBV2 and TRBJ2-3, is EPEVTQTPSHQVTQMGQEVILRCVPISNHLYFYWYRQILGQKVEFLVSFYNNEISEKSEIFDDQFSVERPDGSNFTLKIRSTKLEDSAMYFCASSRQVQLTDTQYFGPGTRLTVL.

Details on this clone: The missing CDR3 end, 3 residues past where the read stops, is filled in from the germline J gene. The V and J genes are TRBV9 and TRBJ2-7, with D possibly being TRBD1 (5 bases). In germline, CDR1 is SGDLS, CDR2 YYNGEE. CDR3 length: 13 amino acids. V was cut by 0 bases and J by 1 base, with 5 bases left in between. CDR3 DNA, as far as it was read: TGTGCCAGCAGCGTAGGACAGTCCTACGAG. Its translation is CASSVGQSYE. The full CDR3 reads CASSVGQSYEQYF.

CDR3 DNA, as far as it was read: TGTGCCAGCAGCGTTGGGCCCAACACCGGGGAG. Amino acid sequence: CASSVGPNTGE. The CDR3 reads in full as CASSVGPNTGELFF. This chain connects TRBV9 to TRBJ2-2; the D is unclear. The read ends 3 residues early relative to the CDR3; the germline J gene fills the gap. Germline assignment: CDR1 SGDLS and CDR2 YYNGEE. The V gene lost 2 bases and the J gene lost 2 bases, with 7 bases spanning the gap. This CDR3 has 14 amino acids.

Regarding this clone: The CDR3 end is not reached by the read, which stops 3 residues before it; the germline J gene fills it in. V usage is TRBV14 and J usage is TRBJ2-5; weak D call: TRBD2 (5 bases). Per the germline V gene, CDR1 is SGHDN and CDR2 is FVKESK. This CDR3 contains 16 residues. The part of the CDR3 DNA that was read is TGTGCCAGCAGCCAAGATGAGGGTGAGGGCATCCTAACC. Translated: CASSQDEGEGILT. The entire CDR3 is CASSQDEGEGILTQYF.

Regarding this clone: The read gets to within 3 residues of the CDR3 end, and the germline J gene fills in the rest. The rearrangement joins TRBV7-6 to TRBJ2-5, with D uncertain. This CDR3 has 12 amino acids. V lost 2 bases, J lost 1 base, and 2 bases lay in between. Germline CDR1 reads SGHVS; CDR2 reads FNYEAQ. Partial CDR3 DNA: TGTGCCAGCAGCTTACTCCAAGAGACC. Protein: CASSLLQET. The full CDR3 protein is CASSLLQETQYF.

Notes on this clone: The read is 3 residues too short to cover the CDR3 end, so that end is filled in from the germline J gene. This sequence joins TRBV7-9 and TRBJ2-1; 7 positions match TRBD2. The germline gives CDR1 SEHNR, CDR2 FQNEAQ (reference sequence). This CDR3 comprises 14 residues. V dropped 0 bases and J dropped 5; count of bases not matched to a gene: 1. CDR3 sequence reads: CASSLAGGDNEQFF. CDR3 bases read: TGTGCCAGCAGCTTAGCGGGGGGGGACAATGAG. Full variable domain (missing parts from reference TRBV7-9 and TRBJ2-1): DTGVSQNPRHKITKRGQNVTFRCDPISEHNRLYWYRQTLGQGPEFLTYFQNEAQLEKSRLLSDRFSAERPKGSFSTLEIQRTEQGDSAMYLCASSLAGGDNEQFFGPGTRLTVL.

In the case of this clone: The read stops 3 residues short of the end of the CDR3; the missing end is completed from the germline J gene. This chain joins TRBV19 and TRBJ1-2; D is uncertain. V was pared by 3 bases and J by 0 bases, with 17 bases between. The V gene's germline CDR1 is LNHDA and CDR2 SQIVND (reference sequence). This CDR3 comprises 17 residues. The DNA read from the CDR3 is TGTGCCAGTAGTATCCCGACACCGGTCCCGACTAACTATGGC. The encoded protein is CASSIPTPVPTNYG. Given in full, the CDR3 is CASSIPTPVPTNYGYTF.

The part of the CDR3 DNA that was read is TGTGCCAGCAGGCCAAGGGCCGGGGAG. Protein product: CASRPRAGE. Given in full, the CDR3 is CASRPRAGELFF. This rearrangement joins TRBV11-1 to TRBJ2-2, with unresolved D. The read ends 3 residues early relative to the CDR3; the germline J gene fills the gap. CDR1 is SGHAT, CDR2 FQDESV, per germline (reference sequence). V was trimmed by 6 bases and J by 6 bases, leaving 8 bases between them. CDR3 size: 12 residues.

Regarding this clone: The read ends 3 residues before the CDR3 terminus; that terminus is restored from the germline J gene. This chain uses TRBV2 with TRBJ2-5; the D is unclear. The CDR3 runs 13 residues. Germline CDR1 SNHLY, CDR2 FYNNEI. The V end lost 1 base, the J end lost 2 bases, and 5 bases lay between the germline ends. The CDR3 spells CASSEDFQETQYF. Incomplete CDR3 DNA: TGTGCCAGCAGTGAAGACTTTCAAGAGACC.

Comment on this clone: The CDR3 end falls 3 residues outside the read, so it is completed with the germline J gene. This chain connects TRBV28 to TRBJ2-3; D remains unclear. There are 12 residues in the CDR3. CDR1 MDHEN and CDR2 SYDVKM come from the germline V gene. Trimming cost V 5 bases and J 2 bases, with 5 bases left between them. Incomplete CDR3 DNA: TGTGCCAGCAGTCTTATCACAGATACG. Translated, it gives CASSLITDT. The full CDR3 protein reads CASSLITDTQYF.

To note about this clone: The read ends 3 residues before the CDR3 terminus; that terminus is restored from the germline J gene. The chain couples TRBV2 to TRBJ1-3, with 7 bases that match TRBD1. V was pared by 1 base and J by 2 bases, with 5 bases of the junction left unmatched. The CDR3 spans 16 residues. Germline assignment: CDR1 SNHLY and CDR2 FYNNEI. The CDR3 bases that were read are TGTGCCAGCAGTGAAGTATTAGGGGGCACTGGAAACACC. It yields the protein CASSEVLGGTGNT. The full CDR3 is CASSEVLGGTGNTIYF. The complete variable domain, with remaining parts taken from reference TRBV2 and TRBJ1-3, reads EPEVTQTPSHQVTQMGQEVILRCVPISNHLYFYWYRQILGQKVEFLVSFYNNEISEKSEIFDDQFSVERPDGSNFTLKIRSTKLEDSAMYFCASSEVLGGTGNTIYFGEGSWLTVV.

Regarding this clone: The read gets to within 3 residues of the CDR3 end, and the germline J gene fills in the rest. V and J are TRBV18 and TRBJ1-1; D not certain. The germline V gene encodes CDR1 KGHSH and CDR2 LQKENI. The CDR3 is made up of 13 amino acids. CDR3 in amino acids: CASSPRVKQTAFF. CDR3 DNA (partial): TGTGCCAGCTCACCACGGGTGAAACAGACC.

Turning to this clone: The read terminates 3 residues before the CDR3 end, so the remaining end is supplied by the germline J gene. The V call is TRBV14, the J call TRBJ1-6; TRBD1 matches 9 bases. V was clipped by 1 base and J by 10 bases; unmatched bases: 5. Germline V CDR1 and CDR2: SGHDN, FVKESK. The CDR3 length is 15 residues. The CDR3 is CASSQAGTGSSPLHF. Partial CDR3 DNA: TGTGCCAGCAGCCAAGCCGGGACAGGGTCCTCACCC.

In the case of this clone: Read data end 3 residues before the CDR3 end; the end is taken from the germline J gene. The rearrangement links TRBV5-5 to TRBJ2-3; TRBD1 matches at 7 bases. The CDR3 is made up of 13 amino acids. The trim removed 2 bases at V and 5 bases at J, leaving 2 bases unmatched. The germline V gene has CDR1 SGHKS and CDR2 YYEKEE (reference sequence). The CDR3 is CASSFQGEDTQYF. The CDR3 DNA, read in part, is TGTGCCAGCAGCTTCCAGGGGGAAGATACG.

Note on this clone: With the read ending 3 residues before the CDR3 end, the germline J gene is used to fill in that end. The chain carries TRBV10-3 and TRBJ2-1; tentatively, D is TRBD2 (6 bases). Trimming shortened V by 2 bases and J by 5 bases, and 7 bases separated the two germline ends. The CDR3 loop spans 13 amino acids. Germline values: CDR1 ENHRY, CDR2 SYGVKD. The CDR3 DNA, read in part, is TGTGCCATCAGTGAGGGAGGGGACAATGAG. It codes for CAISEGGDNE. The full-length CDR3 reads as CAISEGGDNEQFF.

In regard to this clone: The missing CDR3 end, 3 residues past where the read stops, is filled in from the germline J gene. This chain joins TRBV18 and TRBJ1-2; no reliable D call. From germline, CDR1 is KGHSH and CDR2 LQKENI. The CDR3 runs 13 residues. CDR3 bases read: TGTGCCAGCTCACCACCACTAGCAGATACC. Protein: CASSPPLADT. Given in full, the CDR3 is CASSPPLADTYTF.

Concerning this clone itself: Mismatch with germline at one junction end may stem from a read error. The read finishes 3 residues shy of the CDR3 end, and the germline J gene is used to complete it. J is TRBJ2-7 and V is TRBV11-2, with a possible D match to TRBD2 (7 bases). Germline CDR1 and CDR2: SGHAT and FQNNGV. The CDR3 totals 15 residues. The chain's CDR3 is CASSLEGGSTYEQYF. The part of the CDR3 DNA that was read is TGTGCCAGCAGCCTAGAGGGGGGGAGTACCTACGAG.

Remarks on this clone: The CDR3 extends 3 residues past the end of the read, so its final part is completed from the germline J gene. V gene TRBV2 combines with J gene TRBJ2-1; weak D call: TRBD1 (5 bases). CDR1 is SNHLY, CDR2 FYNNEI, per germline. V dropped 7 bases and J dropped 9 bases, with 10 bases sitting between them. CDR3 length: 11 residues. The sequenced part of the CDR3 DNA is TGTGCCAGCACGGTAGGGGCTGAG. It is translated as CASTVGAE. The complete CDR3 sequence is CASTVGAEQFF.

Comments on this clone: The read comes to an end 3 residues before the CDR3 does, leaving the germline J gene to fill in the end. V and J are TRBV29-1 and TRBJ2-7, with D unclear. The CDR3 extends over 10 amino acids. Germline CDR1 reads SQVTM; CDR2 reads ANQGSEA. V was clipped by 6 bases and J by 5 bases, with 8 bases between them. CDR3 bases read: TGCAGCGTCCGAGAGGACGAG. Translation: CSVREDE. In full, the CDR3 reads CSVREDEQYF.

In regard to this clone: The read finishes 3 residues shy of the CDR3 end, and the germline J gene is used to complete it. The chain couples TRBV5-1 to TRBJ2-3; 9 bases map to TRBD2. V lost 1 base to trimming and J lost 3 bases; unmatched junction nucleotides: 6. The CDR3 is 16 amino acids. Germline values: CDR1 SGHRS, CDR2 YFSETQ. CDR3 DNA, as far as it was read: TGCGCCAGCAGCTTGTCTAGCGGGATTGGAACAGATACG. Its protein is CASSLSSGIGTDT. The full CDR3 protein is CASSLSSGIGTDTQYF.

Note on this clone: Read coverage stops 3 residues before the CDR3 terminus; the germline J gene supplies the remainder. This chain joins TRBV2 and TRBJ1-2; D is unresolved. V shed 5 bases and J shed 4 bases, with 11 bases lying between them. This CDR3 has 13 amino acids. The germline V gene encodes CDR1 SNHLY and CDR2 FYNNEI. The sequenced CDR3 bases are TGTGCCAGCAGTCCAGCGGTTCTCTATGGC. It translates to CASSPAVLYG. From start to end, the CDR3 is CASSPAVLYGYTF.

CDR3 DNA, as far as it was read: TGTGCCAGCAGTACCGGACAGGGTTCCTCACCC. Translated, it gives CASSTGQGSSP. The entire CDR3 protein is CASSTGQGSSPLHF. The genes are TRBV12-3 or TRBV12-4 and TRBJ1-6; 8 positions agree with TRBD1. The sequenced fragment ends 3 residues before the CDR3 boundary, so the rest is inferred from the germline J gene. J was trimmed by 10 bases and V by 5 bases; bases with no gene match: 7. The CDR3 runs 14 residues.

In the case of this clone: The CDR3 extends 3 residues past the end of the read, so its final part is completed from the germline J gene. J is TRBJ1-6 and V is TRBV11-2; no reliable D call. Trimming stripped 2 bases from V and 10 bases from J, with 15 bases between. The CDR3 is 15 amino acids. Per germline, CDR1 SGHAT and CDR2 FQNNGV. CDR3 DNA (partial): TGTGCCAGCAGCTTAACGCGGCAGCTCGGGTCACCC. This gives the protein CASSLTRQLGSP. In full, the CDR3 is CASSLTRQLGSPLHF. The entire variable domain, with the rest obtained from reference TRBV11-2 and TRBJ1-6, is as follows: EAGVAQSPRYKIIEKRQSVAFWCNPISGHATLYWYQQILGQGPKLLIQFQNNGVVDDSQLPKDRFSAERLKGVDSTLKIQPAKLEDSAVYLCASSLTRQLGSPLHFGNGTRLTVT.

In the case of this clone: The observed sequence ends 3 residues before the CDR3 terminus, with the missing tail filled in from the germline J gene. This chain connects TRBV30 to TRBJ2-7, with 8 bases matching TRBD2. CDR1 and CDR2 (germline): GTSNPN, SVGIG (reference sequence). The CDR3 loop spans 14 amino acids. Losses at the gene ends were 6 bases for V and 6 bases for J; bases not matched to a gene: 13. CDR3 in amino acids: CACTPGLGLGEQYF. The part of the CDR3 DNA that was read is TGTGCCTGCACCCCGGGACTAGGATTAGGCGAG.

A word on this clone: Read data end 3 residues before the CDR3 end; the end is taken from the germline J gene. This rearrangement joins TRBV5-1 to TRBJ2-3; TRBD2 matches 14 bases. V lost 9 bases, J lost 6 bases, and 9 bases stayed unmatched. The CDR3 has 15 amino acids. Germline V gene lookup returns CDR1 SGHRS and CDR2 YFSETQ. CDR3 DNA, as far as it was read: TGCGCCACCCAAAGACTAGCGGGAGGGCCTGATACG. Encoded protein: CATQRLAGGPDT. The entire CDR3 protein is CATQRLAGGPDTQYF.